This TCR beta chain was recorded in a study of cytotoxic CD8 clonotypes in ibrutinib-treated CLL. In the study overall: Response samples followed a median around 12 months of treatment, range 6 to 36.

In the case of this clone: Antigen unknown.

Profiling relied on immunoSEQ multiplex PCR, and the TCRdb table lists in-frame clones only, not all of them. Of approximately 53,000 clones listed, around four fifths are singletons. CDR3 length: 14 amino acids. Germline trimming cut 7 bases from V and 5 bases from J; bases unmatched to any gene: 5. Germline lookup yields CDR1 LNHDA and CDR2 SQIVND (reference sequence). Study outcomes and limitations: Baseline values of clonality outstripped age-matched healthy donors and followed circulating CD8+ T-cell counts.

The receptor was derived from a human donor with chronic lymphocytic leukemia. Source: PBMCs, taken after 24 months of ibrutinib treatment. The rearrangement uses TRBV19 and TRBJ2-2; 9 bases agree with TRBD1. CDR3 protein: CASKGDRETGELFF. CDR3 nucleotide sequence: TGTGCCAGTAAGGGGGACAGGGAGACCGGGGAGCTGTTTTTT.